Shown below are 25 T cell receptor beta chains from a single sample sequenced in a study of OX40 agonist ivuxolimab in advanced cancers. Library creation used the immunoSEQ multiplex PCR assay. Entries here come from immuneACCESS through TCRdb and include only in-frame sequences with V and J called. Some clones fail to appear in such tables; in the studies checked, an unresolved V gene covers under half of the shortfall, and the cause of the remainder is unknown. The sample table records 65,000 to 75,000 clones; approximately 85% of these occur just once. Over 2% of the sample comes from the top ten. Here the sequenced sample was CD4+ or CD8+ T cells sorted from blood, taken in a trial of the OX40 agonist ivuxolimab. These receptor sequences come from an adult with an advanced solid tumor such as melanoma, head and neck, liver or kidney cancer.

The chain combines TRBV7-8 with TRBJ1-4; D unresolved. Looked up from germline, CDR1 is SGHVS and CDR2 is FQNEAQ. The CDR3 runs to 13 residues. V lost 3 bases to trimming and J lost 7 bases, with 9 bases between them. CDR3 protein: CASSLYNGEKLFF. In DNA form, the CDR3 reads TGTGCCAGCAGCTTGTATAACGGTGAAAAACTGTTTTTT. Looking up the rest from reference TRBV7-8 and TRBJ1-4 gives the full variable domain: GAGVSQSPRYKVAKRGQDVALRCDPISGHVSLFWYQQALGQGPEFLTYFQNEAQLDKSGLPSDRFFAERPEGSVSTLKIQRTQQEDSAVYLCASSLYNGEKLFFGSGTQLSVL.

The rearrangement joins TRBV19 to TRBJ2-6, with D perhaps TRBD1 or TRBD2 (6 bases each). CDR1 LNHDA and CDR2 SQIVND come from the germline V gene (reference sequence). Trimming removed 6 bases from V and 0 bases from J, with 18 bases in between. This CDR3 has 18 amino acids. The CDR3 is CASSDPGGGRSGANVLTF. Here the CDR3 DNA reads TGTGCCAGTAGCGATCCTGGAGGGGGGCGCTCTGGGGCCAACGTCCTGACTTTC.

This rearrangement joins TRBV4-1 to TRBJ1-5; D is undetermined. In germline, CDR1 is MGHRA, CDR2 YSYEKL. The V gene lost 0 bases and the J gene lost 0 bases, with 6 bases spanning the gap. This CDR3 spans 15 amino acids. CDR3 sequence (DNA): TGCGCCAGCAGCCAAGATCAGGCTAGCAATCAGCCCCAGCATTTT. Amino acids: CASSQDQASNQPQHF.

J is TRBJ1-1 and V is TRBV11-2; no reliable D call. This CDR3 has 14 amino acids. Deletions cut 0 bases from V and 3 bases from J, with 8 bases between. The germline V gene encodes CDR1 SGHAT and CDR2 FQNNGV. The CDR3: CASSLEAGYTEAFF. DNA for the CDR3: TGTGCCAGCAGCTTAGAAGCGGGATACACTGAAGCTTTCTTT.

This clone was seen only a few times. V and J are TRBV6-6 and TRBJ1-6, with D hard to call. The CDR3 loop spans 12 amino acids. V shed 6 bases and J shed 13 bases, with 13 bases lying between them. Germline values: CDR1 MNHNY, CDR2 SVGAGI (reference sequence). Here the CDR3 reads CASSSDGRPLHF. In DNA form, the CDR3 reads TGTGCCAGCAGCTCCGATGGGCGGCCCCTCCACTTT.

The CDR3 DNA is TGTGCCAGCAGCTTGGGCGCAACTAATGAAAAACTGTTTTTT. The encoded protein is CASSLGATNEKLFF. The J gene is TRBJ1-4, the V gene TRBV7-6; D is unresolved. Trimming cost V 3 bases and J 0 bases, with 5 bases left between them. Germline lookup yields CDR1 SGHVS and CDR2 FNYEAQ. The CDR3 extends over 14 amino acids.

The chain has TRBV4-1 and TRBJ2-7; D unresolved. The V gene lost 0 bases and the J gene lost 1 base, with 4 bases spanning the gap. There are 13 residues in the CDR3. Looked up from germline, CDR1 is MGHRA and CDR2 is YSYEKL. The CDR3 reads CASSQDQSYEQYF. The CDR3 nucleotides are TGCGCCAGCAGCCAAGATCAGTCCTACGAGCAGTACTTC.

This chain joins TRBV4-1 and TRBJ2-5; D remains unclear. This CDR3 spans 16 amino acids. CDR1 is MGHRA, CDR2 YSYEKL, per germline. V was trimmed by 1 base and J by 1 base, leaving 13 bases between them. The CDR3, as DNA: TGCGCCAGCAGCCAAGTAAACTTAATAAGCCAAGAGACCCAGTACTTC. Residues: CASSQVNLISQETQYF.

The chain combines TRBV29-1 with TRBJ2-3; D possibly matches TRBD1 or TRBD2 (6 bases each). Trimming removed 7 bases at V and 1 base at J, with 12 bases between. Germline values: CDR1 SQVTM, CDR2 ANQGSEA. The CDR3 has 13 residues. Written as DNA, the CDR3 is TGCAGCGGAACAGGGACTGGCACAGATACGCAGTATTTT. Amino acid sequence: CSGTGTGTDTQYF.

This chain links TRBV2 with TRBJ1-1; the match to TRBD1 covers 8 bases. V shed 4 bases, J shed 5 bases, and the junction held 6 bases outside the gene matches. The CDR3 runs to 14 residues. Germline assignment: CDR1 SNHLY and CDR2 FYNNEI. CDR3 DNA: TGTGCCAGCAGTGTAGGGACAGGTGGTACTGAAGCTTTCTTT. Translating gives CASSVGTGGTEAFF. Using reference TRBV2 and TRBJ1-1 for the parts outside the CDR3, the full variable domain is EPEVTQTPSHQVTQMGQEVILRCVPISNHLYFYWYRQILGQKVEFLVSFYNNEISEKSEIFDDQFSVERPDGSNFTLKIRSTKLEDSAMYFCASSVGTGGTEAFFGQGTRLTVV.

The chain couples TRBV25-1 to TRBJ2-1; D remains unclear. V was shortened by 5 bases and J by 6 bases, with 5 bases between the two germline ends. Germline CDR1 and CDR2: MGHDK and SYGVNS. The CDR3 sequence is 11 residues long. The CDR3 DNA is TGTGCCAGCAGTTTTTTCAATGAGCAGTTCTTC. Translating it yields CASSFFNEQFF.

The V gene is TRBV10-3, the J gene TRBJ2-6; the D gene is possibly TRBD1 (5 bases). Germline CDR1 reads ENHRY; CDR2 reads SYGVKD. Trimming took off 10 bases at V and 3 bases at J, with 22 bases between the two ends. CDR3 length equals 17 residues. CDR3 sequence reads: CASSRTGRAYGANVLTF. The DNA for the CDR3 is TGTGCCAGCTCCCGTACAGGAAGGGCATATGGGGCCAACGTCCTGACTTTC.

CDR3 DNA sequence: TGTGCCACCAGCAGGGCAGGGGACGGCCTCTACGAGCAGTACTTC. This codes for CATSRAGDGLYEQYF. This chain links TRBV15 with TRBJ2-7; maybe TRBD1 (6 bases). CDR1 is LNHNV, CDR2 YYDKDF, per germline (reference sequence). This CDR3 spans 15 amino acids. The V gene lost 3 bases and the J gene lost 3 bases, with 15 bases spanning the gap.

The chain is built from TRBV30 and TRBJ1-4; D not certain. The CDR3 totals 14 residues. The germline V gene encodes CDR1 GTSNPN and CDR2 SVGIG (reference sequence). Between the trimmed V and J ends, which lost 0 bases and 1 base, there was a span of 6 bases. CDR3 in DNA: TGTGCCTGGAGTGTACTGGGAACTAATGAAAAACTGTTTTTT. This sequence encodes CAWSVLGTNEKLFF. Together with reference TRBV30 and TRBJ1-4, the CDR3 gives the full variable domain: SQTIHQWPATLVQPVGSPLSLECTVEGTSNPNLYWYRQAAGRGLQLLFYSVGIGQISSEVPQNLSASRPQDRQFILSSKKLLLSDSGFYLCAWSVLGTNEKLFFGSGTQLSVL.

The genes are TRBV5-4 and TRBJ2-2, with D perhaps TRBD2 (7 bases). Germline V gene lookup returns CDR1 SGHNT and CDR2 YYREEE (reference sequence). The CDR3 is 16 amino acids. Trimming took off 4 bases at V and 1 base at J, with 14 bases between the two ends. The CDR3 DNA is TGTGCCAGCAGCCCGGGGGGCGGGGGGAACACCGGGGAGCTGTTTTTT. It yields the protein CASSPGGGGNTGELFF.

There are a few counts of this clone. V is TRBV28 and J is TRBJ2-7; 9 nucleotides match TRBD2. Germline trimming cut 5 bases from V and 1 base from J; bases unmatched to any gene: 9. The germline CDR1 and CDR2 sequences are MDHEN and SYDVKM. CDR3 length equals 16 residues. CDR3 in DNA: TGTGCCAGCAGTCCCGCCCTTCTAGCGGGATCCTACGAGCAGTACTTC. This translates into CASSPALLAGSYEQYF.

The chain carries TRBV9 and TRBJ2-7; the D is unclear. The V and J ends lost 0 bases and 7 bases respectively, with 14 bases between them. The CDR3 has 14 residues. Germline assignment: CDR1 SGDLS and CDR2 YYNGEE. CDR3 in amino acids: CASSVGGTSGEQYF. The CDR3 DNA sequence: TGTGCCAGCAGCGTAGGAGGAACCTCAGGTGAGCAGTACTTC.

The chain is built from TRBV7-2 and TRBJ1-5; the D is unclear. The V and J ends lost 5 bases and 5 bases respectively, with 13 bases between them. CDR3 length: 14 residues. In germline, CDR1 is SGHTA, CDR2 FQGNSA. The CDR3: CASSPAPGDQPQHF. For the CDR3, the DNA is TGTGCCAGCAGCCCAGCCCCCGGGGATCAGCCCCAGCATTTT. Together with reference TRBV7-2 and TRBJ1-5, the CDR3 gives the full variable domain: GAGVSQSPSNKVTEKGKDVELRCDPISGHTALYWYRQSLGQGLEFLIYFQGNSAPDKSGLPSDRFSAERTGGSVSTLTIQRTQQEDSAVYLCASSPAPGDQPQHFGDGTRLSIL.

The chain uses TRBV11-3 and TRBJ2-3; maybe TRBD2 (5 bases). V gave up 1 base and J gave up 5 bases, with 10 bases separating them. This CDR3 contains 14 residues. Germline CDR1 and CDR2: SGHNT and YENEEA. The CDR3 reads CASSLGSGRDTQYF. In nucleotides, the CDR3 is TGTGCCAGCAGCTTAGGGTCGGGGAGAGATACGCAGTATTTT.

The chain combines TRBV9 with TRBJ2-2, with 9 bases that match TRBD2. This CDR3 has 17 residues. CDR1 is SGDLS, CDR2 YYNGEE, per germline. V was clipped by 3 bases and J by 6 bases; unmatched bases: 12. CDR3 bases: TGTGCCAGCAGCGGAAAGGGACTAGCAAATCCGGCCGGGGAGCTGTTTTTT. This gives the protein CASSGKGLANPAGELFF.

V gene TRBV19 combines with J gene TRBJ2-2; tentatively, D is TRBD2 (5 bases). CDR1 LNHDA and CDR2 SQIVND come from the germline V gene (reference sequence). This CDR3 region has 15 residues. The ends were cut back, 5 bases at V and 6 bases at J, with 16 bases in the middle. The CDR3 DNA is TGTGCCAGTAGTCCCCCGGGATCCGCCGCCGGGGAGCTGTTTTTT. This encodes CASSPPGSAAGELFF.

This chain joins TRBV30 and TRBJ2-7, with D uncertain. The germline V gene encodes CDR1 GTSNPN and CDR2 SVGIG (reference sequence). The V end was cut by 5 bases, the J end by 2 bases, with 7 bases between. The CDR3 runs to 11 residues. CDR3 nucleotide sequence: TGTGCCTGGGGGAAAGCCTACGAGCAGTACTTC. Protein: CAWGKAYEQYF.

This chain links TRBV10-3 with TRBJ1-4, with a tentative D call TRBD1 (5 bases). CDR3 length: 16 amino acids. V was trimmed by 2 bases and J by 0 bases, leaving 10 bases between them. Germline values: CDR1 ENHRY, CDR2 SYGVKD. The CDR3: CAISEGGGATNEKLFF. CDR3 sequence (DNA): TGTGCCATCAGTGAGGGGGGGGGTGCAACTAATGAAAAACTGTTTTTT.

The CDR3 DNA sequence: TGTGCCAGCAGTATACCCGCCAGAAGCACAGATACGCAGTATTTT. The encoded protein is CASSIPARSTDTQYF. The gene calls are TRBV28 and TRBJ2-3; D is uncertain. V shed 5 bases and J shed 0 bases, with 12 bases lying between them. In germline, CDR1 is MDHEN, CDR2 SYDVKM. This CDR3 region has 15 residues.

In its sample, this clone was seen once. The V call is TRBV28, the J call TRBJ1-2; D unresolved. Germline assignment: CDR1 MDHEN and CDR2 SYDVKM. This CDR3 is built from 12 residues. The germline V and J ends were trimmed by 5 bases and 8 bases, with 12 bases remaining between them. The CDR3 bases are TGTGCCAGCAGTACCAGGATTCGGGGCTACACCTTC. Amino acids: CASSTRIRGYTF.